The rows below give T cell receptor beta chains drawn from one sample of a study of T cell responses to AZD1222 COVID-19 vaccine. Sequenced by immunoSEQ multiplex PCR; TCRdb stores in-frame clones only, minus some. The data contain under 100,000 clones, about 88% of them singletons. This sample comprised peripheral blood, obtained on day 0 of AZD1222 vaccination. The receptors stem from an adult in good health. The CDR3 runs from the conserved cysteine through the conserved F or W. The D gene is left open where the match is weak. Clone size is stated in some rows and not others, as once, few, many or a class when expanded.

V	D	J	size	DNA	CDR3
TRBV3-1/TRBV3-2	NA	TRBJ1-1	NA	TGTGCCAGCAGCCACGATGGTACCACTGAAGCTTTCTTT	CASSHDGTTEAFF
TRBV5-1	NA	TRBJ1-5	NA	TGCGCCAGCAGCGAGGGAGGCGGACAGCCCCAGCATTTT	CASSEGGGQPQHF
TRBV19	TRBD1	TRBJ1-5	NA	TGTGCCAGTAGTATTTTCGGGGACAGGGCGGCCAATCAGCCCCAGCATTTT	CASSIFGDRAANQPQHF
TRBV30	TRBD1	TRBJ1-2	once	TGTGCCTGGAGGTCCGCAGGGGGCGACTATGGCTACACCTTC	CAWRSAGGDYGYTF
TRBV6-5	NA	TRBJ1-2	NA	TGTGCCAGCAGTTACGGCAGTCTCGATGGCTACACCTTC	CASSYGSLDGYTF
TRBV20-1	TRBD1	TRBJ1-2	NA	TGCAGTGCTCGGACAGGGAGGGGCTACACCTTC	CSARTGRGYTF
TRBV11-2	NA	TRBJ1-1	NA	TGTGCCAGCAGCTCCGGCAGGGAATTCGGTCTCTCAGCTTTCTTT	CASSSGREFGLSAFF
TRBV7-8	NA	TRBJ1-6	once	TGTGCCAGCAGCCCCCGGAGGGATGCGTTTCTCCACTTT	CASSPRRDAFLHF
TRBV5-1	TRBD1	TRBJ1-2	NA	TGCGCCAGCAGGAAGACAGGGGGCGCTGGCTATGGCTACACCTTC	CASRKTGGAGYGYTF
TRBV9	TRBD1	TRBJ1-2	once	TGTGCCAGCCAACCGGGACAGGGCTATGGCTACACCTTC	CASQPGQGYGYTF
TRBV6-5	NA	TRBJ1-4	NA	TGTGCCAGCAGTTACGGAAGGGGGATTAATGAAAAACTGTTTTTT	CASSYGRGINEKLFF
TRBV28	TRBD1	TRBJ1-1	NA	TGTGCCAGCAGAGAGACAGGGAGGAACACTGAAGCTTTCTTT	CASRETGRNTEAFF
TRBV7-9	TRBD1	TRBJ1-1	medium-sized	TGTGCCAGCAGCACGTCCAGGGGGCGTAGTACTGAAGCTTTCTTT	CASSTSRGRSTEAFF
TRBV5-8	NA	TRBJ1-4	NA	TGTGCCAGCAGCTTGAGCCCAACGTCGGGTGAAAAACTGTTTTTT	CASSLSPTSGEKLFF
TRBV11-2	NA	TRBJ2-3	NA	TGTGCCAGCAGCTTGGAGCGCGATACGCAGTATTTT	CASSLERDTQYF
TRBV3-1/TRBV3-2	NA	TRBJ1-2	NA	TGTGCCAGCAGCCAAAGGACAGATGGCGGCTACACCTTC	CASSQRTDGGYTF
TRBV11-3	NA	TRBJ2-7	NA	TGTGCCAGCAGCTTTGGGAGACACCCCTCCTACGAGCAGTACTTC	CASSFGRHPSYEQYF
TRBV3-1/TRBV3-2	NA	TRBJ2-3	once	TGTGCCAGCAGCCAAGGGGGCGGGGGCACAGATACGCAGTATTTT	CASSQGGGGTDTQYF
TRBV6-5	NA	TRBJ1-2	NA	TGTGCCAGCAGTTACTCCGGGGGATATGGCTACACCTTC	CASSYSGGYGYTF
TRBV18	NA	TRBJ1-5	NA	TGTGCCAGCTCAAGTTCCGGGCCGAAAAGCAATCAGCCCCAGCATTTT	CASSSSGPKSNQPQHF
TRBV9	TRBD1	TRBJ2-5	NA	TGTGCCAGCAGCACGGGACAGGGGGCTTGGGAGACCCAGTACTTC	CASSTGQGAWETQYF
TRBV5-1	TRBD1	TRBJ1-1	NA	TGCGCCAGCAGCTGGGACAGGGGAAAAGGTGAAGCTTTCTTT	CASSWDRGKGEAFF
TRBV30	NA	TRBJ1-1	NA	TGTGCCTGGAGTCCCCCTGGGGGCAGGATGAACACTGAAGCTTTCTTT	CAWSPPGGRMNTEAFF
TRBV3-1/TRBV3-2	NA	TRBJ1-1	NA	TGTGCCAGCAGCCAAGTTCATGGGGGAACTGAAGCTTTCTTT	CASSQVHGGTEAFF
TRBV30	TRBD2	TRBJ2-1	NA	TGTGCCTGGAGTGTACCTAGCGGGGGGGCCAATGAGCAGTTCTTC	CAWSVPSGGANEQFF
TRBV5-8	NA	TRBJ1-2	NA	TGTGCCAGCAGCTTGTGGGGCCTCTATGGCTACACCTTC	CASSLWGLYGYTF
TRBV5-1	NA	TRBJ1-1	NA	TGCGCCAGCAGCTTGAGCGCTCGGGGCCCAAACACTGAAGCTTTCTTT	CASSLSARGPNTEAFF
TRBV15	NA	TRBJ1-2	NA	TGTGCCACCAGCAGCCTTGACCGATATCGAGCTAACTATGGCTACACCTTC	CATSSLDRYRANYGYTF
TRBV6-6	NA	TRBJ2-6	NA	TGTGCCAGCAGTCCACAGGGCACGGGGGCCAACGTCCTGACTTTC	CASSPQGTGANVLTF
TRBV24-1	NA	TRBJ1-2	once	TGTGCCACCAGTGATCCTGCAACAGGGAATCATGGCTACACCTTC	CATSDPATGNHGYTF
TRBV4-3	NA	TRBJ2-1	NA	TGCGCCAGCAGCCAAGAGGGGGGGCTAAACCCTGGCGATGAGCAGTTCTTC	CASSQEGGLNPGDEQFF
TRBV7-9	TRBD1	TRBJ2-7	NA	TGTGCCAGCCGCACCACAACGACGACAGGGGGCCACGAGCAGTACTTC	CASRTTTTTGGHEQYF
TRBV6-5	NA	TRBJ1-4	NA	TGTGCCAGCAGCTACGGACGGCTTAATGAAAAACTGTTTTTT	CASSYGRLNEKLFF
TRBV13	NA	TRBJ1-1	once	TGTGCCAGCAGCTTAGGGGGGGTGAACACTGAAGCTTTCTTT	CASSLGGVNTEAFF
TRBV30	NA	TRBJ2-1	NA	TGTGCCTGGTCCGGGACCAATGAGCAGTTCTTC	CAWSGTNEQFF
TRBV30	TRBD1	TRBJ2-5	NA	TGTGCCTGGAGTTTTTGGGACAGGGGGCCGGAGACCCAGTACTTC	CAWSFWDRGPETQYF
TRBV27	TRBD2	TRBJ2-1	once	TGTGCCAGTAGTGGAGGGACTAGCGGGGGCCATTCCTACAATGAGCAGTTCTTC	CASSGGTSGGHSYNEQFF
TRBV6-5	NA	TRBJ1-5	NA	TGTGCCAGCAGTTACCTTACGACCGCAGGCCAGCATTTT	CASSYLTTAGQHF
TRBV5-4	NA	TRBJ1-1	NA	TGTGCCAGCAGCGAAGGAAGGGGGAGGGACACTGAAGCTTTCTTT	CASSEGRGRDTEAFF
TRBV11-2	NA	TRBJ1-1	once	TGTGCCAGCAGCTACTCCCCGAACACTGAAGCTTTCTTT	CASSYSPNTEAFF
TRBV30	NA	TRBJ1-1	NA	TGTGCCTGGAGTGTAGGCCAGGAGGTTCGCTTCTTT	CAWSVGQEVRFF
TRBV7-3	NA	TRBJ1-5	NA	TGTGCCAGCAGCTTAAGATCCTCGCTAAATCAGCCCCAGCATTTT	CASSLRSSLNQPQHF
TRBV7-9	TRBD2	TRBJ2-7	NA	TGTGCCAGCAGCTCACTAGCGGTTTTTTACGAGCAGTACTTC	CASSSLAVFYEQYF